This entry features one TCR beta chain sequence. The data belong to a study of cytomegalovirus exposure and HLA in healthy donors. 60 Vbeta and 13 Jbeta primers were used in PCR. Produced via immunoSEQ multiplex PCR; TCRdb's table is partial and in-frame only. Here the sample spans 150,000 to 200,000 clones, roughly four fifths being singletons. CDR1 is SGHDT and CDR2 is YYEEEE in the germline V gene. The CDR3 is 14 residues long. The V gene lost 2 bases and the J gene lost 3 bases, with 8 bases spanning the gap. The sequence was collected from a woman between 40 and 50 years old in good health and CMV-seronegative. Specimen: PBMCs. The genes are TRBV5-6 and TRBJ1-4; a possible D gene is TRBD1 (6 bases). The DNA of the CDR3 is TGTGCCAGCAGCTTTGGACAGCCTAATGAAAAACTGTTTTTT. Its protein is CASSFGQPNEKLFF.